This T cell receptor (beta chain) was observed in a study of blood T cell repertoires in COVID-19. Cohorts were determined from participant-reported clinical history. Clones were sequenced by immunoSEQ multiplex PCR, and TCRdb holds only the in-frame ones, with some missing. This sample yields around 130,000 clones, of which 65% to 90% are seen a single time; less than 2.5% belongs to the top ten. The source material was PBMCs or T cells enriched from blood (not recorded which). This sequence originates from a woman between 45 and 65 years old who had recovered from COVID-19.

This chain's CDR3 is CASSSPGLRRTDTQYF. The CDR3 DNA follows: TGTGCCAGCAGCTCGCCGGGACTCCGACGCACAGATACGCAGTATTTT. The chain is built from TRBV7-2 and TRBJ2-3, with a weak D call TRBD2 (6 bases). V dropped 4 bases and J dropped 1 base, with 15 bases sitting between them. Germline V gives CDR1 SGHTA, CDR2 FQGNSA. This CDR3 has 16 amino acids.